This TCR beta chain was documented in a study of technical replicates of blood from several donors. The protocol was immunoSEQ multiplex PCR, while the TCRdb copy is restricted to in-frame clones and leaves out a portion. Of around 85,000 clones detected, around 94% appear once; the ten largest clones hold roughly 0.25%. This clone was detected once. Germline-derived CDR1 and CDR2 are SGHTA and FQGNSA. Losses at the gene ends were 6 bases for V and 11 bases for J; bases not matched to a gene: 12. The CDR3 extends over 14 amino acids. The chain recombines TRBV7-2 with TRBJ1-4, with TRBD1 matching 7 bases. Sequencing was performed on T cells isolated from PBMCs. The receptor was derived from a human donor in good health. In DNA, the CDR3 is TGTGCCAGCAGTCGATCACAGGGGTGGTCTAAACTGTTTTTT. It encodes CASSRSQGWSKLFF.